The 16 T cell receptor beta chains given below trace back to one sample, sequenced in a study of OX40 agonist ivuxolimab in advanced cancers. Sequencing was performed with immunoSEQ multiplex PCR; in TCRdb, only in-frame clones are kept and a portion is missing. The data hold some 20,000 clones, with approximately 84% observed a single time. This specimen was CD4+ or CD8+ T cells sorted from blood, taken in a trial of the OX40 agonist ivuxolimab. Receptors originate from an adult with an advanced solid tumor such as melanoma, head and neck, liver or kidney cancer.

The chain carries TRBV19 and TRBJ2-5; 8 bases map to TRBD1. Germline-derived CDR1 and CDR2 are LNHDA and SQIVND (reference sequence). The CDR3 is 14 amino acids. V shed 7 bases and J 5 bases; nucleotides not matched to a gene: 9. CDR3 in amino acids: CASKGATGGETQYF. In nucleotides, the CDR3 is TGTGCCAGTAAGGGTGCCACAGGGGGGGAGACCCAGTACTTC.

This clone was observed a single time. The gene calls are TRBV5-5 and TRBJ1-1, with 8 bases matching TRBD1. This CDR3 is built from 14 residues. Germline V lookup: CDR1 SGHKS, CDR2 YYEKEE (reference sequence). The junction had 5 bases not matched to a gene; V was cut back by 0 bases and J by 7 bases. In DNA, the CDR3 is TGTGCCAGCAGCTTGGCCGGACAGGGCCGTGAAGCTTTCTTT. This sequence encodes CASSLAGQGREAFF.

The chain is built from TRBV14 and TRBJ1-2; D ambiguous. The CDR3 is 14 amino acids. V was pared by 3 bases and J by 7 bases, with 15 bases between. Germline V gives CDR1 SGHDN, CDR2 FVKESK. In DNA, the CDR3 is TGTGCCAGCAGCCAGGGCAAACCTCGGGGTGGCTACACCTTC. It yields the protein CASSQGKPRGGYTF.

The chain couples TRBV5-1 to TRBJ1-4, with D possibly TRBD1 on 6 matching bases. Germline lookup yields CDR1 SGHRS and CDR2 YFSETQ. The CDR3 totals 15 residues. V lost 6 bases and J 0 bases, leaving 12 bases between the germline ends. CDR3 coding DNA: TGCGCCAGCACTACAGGGAGAGCAACTAATGAAAAACTGTTTTTT. Translating gives CASTTGRATNEKLFF. The full variable domain, with the rest looked up from reference TRBV5-1 and TRBJ1-4, is KAGVTQTPRYLIKTRGQQVTLSCSPISGHRSVSWYQQTPGQGLQFLFEYFSETQRNKGNFPGRFSGRQFSNSRSEMNVSTLELGDSALYLCASTTGRATNEKLFFGSGTQLSVL.

The chain combines TRBV4-1 with TRBJ1-5, with 7 nucleotides matching TRBD1. Germline V lookup: CDR1 MGHRA, CDR2 YSYEKL. V lost 0 bases and J lost 14; bases outside the gene matches: 13. The CDR3 consists of 15 residues. CDR3 sequence (DNA): TGCGCCAGCAGCCAAGATCTGGCAGGGGGTGGGGTGAAGCATTTT. It yields the protein CASSQDLAGGGVKHF.

This chain uses TRBV9 with TRBJ2-5, with D hard to call. V dropped 0 bases and J dropped 4 bases, with 13 bases sitting between them. The CDR3 extends over 15 amino acids. Germline CDR1 is SGDLS and CDR2 is YYNGEE. CDR3 residues: CASSVEGAPSETQYF. The CDR3 DNA sequence: TGTGCCAGCAGCGTAGAGGGTGCCCCCTCAGAGACCCAGTACTTC.

The chain is built from TRBV7-3 and TRBJ2-1, with D possibly matching TRBD2 (7 bases). V was cut by 4 bases and J by 6 bases, with 10 bases left in between. The CDR3 runs to 13 residues. The V gene's germline CDR1 is SGHTA and CDR2 FQGTGA. In nucleotides, the CDR3 is TGTGCCAGCAGCTCGAGGGGGGGCAATGAGCAGTTCTTC. Its translation: CASSSRGGNEQFF.

The chain links TRBV1 to TRBJ2-7; the D call in the table, TRBD2, was not verified against the DNA. The J call is in doubt because the DNA end fits TRBJ2-1 better. TRBV1 is a pseudogene segment. The CDR3 runs to 16 residues. CDR3 protein: CTSSYLFLRGFNEQFF. CDR3 nucleotide sequence: TGCACCAGCAGCTATCTTTTCCTCAGAGGGTTCAATGAGCAGTTCTTC.

This chain joins TRBV5-4 and TRBJ2-7; D gene unclear. V lost 0 bases and J lost 2, with 6 bases in between. CDR3 length: 13 residues. Germline CDR1 is SGHNT and CDR2 is YYREEE (reference sequence). The DNA for the CDR3 is TGTGCCAGCAGCTTGGACGTAGCCTACGAGCAGTACTTC. It translates to CASSLDVAYEQYF.

The gene calls are TRBV7-6 and TRBJ2-1; no clear D. CDR1 is SGHVS, CDR2 FNYEAQ, per germline. The CDR3 is 13 amino acids. V was trimmed by 5 bases and J by 10 bases, leaving 15 bases between them. CDR3 bases: TGTGCCAGCAGCCATCCACGTGTATTCGAGCAGTTCTTC. Amino acid sequence: CASSHPRVFEQFF. The full variable domain, its missing parts supplied by reference TRBV7-6 and TRBJ2-1, is GAGVSQSPRYKVTKRGQDVALRCDPISGHVSLYWYRQALGQGPEFLTYFNYEAQQDKSGLPNDRFSAERPEGSISTLTIQRTEQRDSAMYRCASSHPRVFEQFFGPGTRLTVL.

The genes are TRBV28 and TRBJ1-2; possibly TRBD1 for D (6 bases). The CDR3 totals 20 residues. Trimming removed 6 bases from V and 5 bases from J, with 34 bases in between. Germline CDR1 and CDR2: MDHEN and SYDVKM. The chain's CDR3 is CASRSMGRELMTGTRYGYTF. The CDR3 bases are TGTGCCAGCAGATCCATGGGGAGGGAGTTGATGACAGGTACTAGATATGGCTACACCTTC.

The chain recombines TRBV5-1 with TRBJ2-5, with a possible D match to TRBD1 (6 bases). The germline CDR1 and CDR2 sequences are SGHRS and YFSETQ. This CDR3 is 14 amino acids long. V lost 3 bases, J lost 3 bases, and 12 bases lay in between. CDR3 sequence: CASSSSPGEETQYF. The CDR3 nucleotides are TGCGCCAGCAGCTCGTCTCCAGGGGAAGAGACCCAGTACTTC.

The rearrangement uses TRBV18 and TRBJ2-3; D remains unclear. V lost 2 bases and J 0 bases, leaving 0 bases between the germline ends. This CDR3 region has 12 residues. CDR1 and CDR2 from the germline V gene are KGHSH and LQKENI. Here the CDR3 DNA reads TGTGCCAGCTCACCAAGCACAGATACGCAGTATTTT. Protein: CASSPSTDTQYF.

The chain is built from TRBV28 and TRBJ2-1; 10 bases match TRBD1. From germline, CDR1 is MDHEN and CDR2 SYDVKM. This CDR3 contains 16 residues. V gave up 5 bases and J gave up 8 bases; unmatched junction bases: 12. The CDR3 is CASSDVGTGVGDEQFF. The CDR3 coding sequence is TGTGCCAGCAGTGATGTCGGGACAGGGGTAGGCGATGAGCAGTTCTTC.

V usage is TRBV5-4 and J usage is TRBJ1-2; a possible D gene is TRBD1 (5 bases). Germline lookup yields CDR1 SGHNT and CDR2 YYREEE (reference sequence). The CDR3 extends over 14 amino acids. Trimming cost V 0 bases and J 3 bases, with 9 bases left between them. As DNA, the CDR3 is TGTGCCAGCAGCTTGGACCCGGGGGACTATGGCTACACCTTC. Translated: CASSLDPGDYGYTF.

Relative to its sample, this clone is medium-sized. V and J are TRBV19 and TRBJ1-2; possible D gene TRBD1, 5 bases. Trimming pared 8 bases from V and 4 bases from J, leaving 14 bases between. CDR3 length: 13 residues. CDR1 and CDR2 (germline): LNHDA, SQIVND (reference sequence). This CDR3 is CASWDGGFYGYTF. The DNA for the CDR3 is TGTGCCAGTTGGGACGGAGGGTTCTATGGCTACACCTTC.